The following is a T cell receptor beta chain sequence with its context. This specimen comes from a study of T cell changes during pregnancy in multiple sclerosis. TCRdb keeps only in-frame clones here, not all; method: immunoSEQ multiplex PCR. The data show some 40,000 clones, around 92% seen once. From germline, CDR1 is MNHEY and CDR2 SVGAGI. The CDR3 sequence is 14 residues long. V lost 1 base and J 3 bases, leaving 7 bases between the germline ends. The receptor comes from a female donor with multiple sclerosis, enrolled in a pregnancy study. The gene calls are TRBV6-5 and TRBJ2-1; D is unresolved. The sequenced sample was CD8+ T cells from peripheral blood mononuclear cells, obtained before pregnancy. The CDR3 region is CASSYLVSYNEQFF. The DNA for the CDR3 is TGTGCCAGCAGTTACTTGGTCAGCTACAATGAGCAGTTCTTC.